The 5 T cell receptor beta chains given below trace back to one sample, sequenced in a study of cytomegalovirus exposure and HLA in healthy donors (dated by TCRdb to about 2017). Library method: the immunoSEQ multiplex PCR assay. A mixture of 60 forward primers for TCR Vbeta segments and 13 reverse primers for TCR Jbeta segments was used in the multiplex PCR. Imported from immuneACCESS, the table was reduced by TCRdb to in-frame sequences with V and J called. These copies leave out some clones; in studies compared against another copy, an unresolved V gene accounts for under half, and the cause of the remainder is not known. In this sample the table shows about 140,000 clones, approximately 79% of which occur a single time. The ten largest clones represent around 6.3% of the sample. Sample: PBMCs. Receptor source: a man aged 40-49 years in good health and CMV-seropositive.

The chain employs TRBV7-9 and TRBJ2-3, with TRBD2 as a possible D gene (6 bases). V was pared by 5 bases and J by 2 bases, with 23 bases between. CDR3 size: 18 residues. Germline loops: CDR1 SEHNR, CDR2 FQNEAQ (reference sequence). The CDR3 region is CASSPLRGVQLDTDTQYF. Written as DNA, the CDR3 is TGTGCCAGCAGCCCCCTCCGCGGGGTTCAACTAGACACAGATACGCAGTATTTT. Together with reference TRBV7-9 and TRBJ2-3, the CDR3 gives the full variable domain: DTGVSQNPRHKITKRGQNVTFRCDPISEHNRLYWYRQTLGQGPEFLTYFQNEAQLEKSRLLSDRFSAERPKGSFSTLEIQRTEQGDSAMYLCASSPLRGVQLDTDTQYFGPGTRLTVL.

V usage is TRBV6-5 and J usage is TRBJ1-1; D not resolved. This CDR3 has 13 amino acids. The V gene's germline CDR1 is MNHEY and CDR2 SVGAGI. V dropped 2 bases and J dropped 0 bases, with 4 bases sitting between them. The CDR3 DNA follows: TGTGCCAGCAGTTACCAGGTGAACACTGAAGCTTTCTTT. The encoded protein is CASSYQVNTEAFF.

The chain employs TRBV6-1 and TRBJ1-4; D ambiguous. The CDR3 covers 14 residues. Between the trimmed V and J ends, which lost 7 bases and 8 bases, there was a span of 17 bases. Per germline, CDR1 MNHNS and CDR2 SASEGT. Here the CDR3 reads CASTQIAGGEKLFF. CDR3 in DNA: TGTGCCAGCACCCAGATCGCAGGTGGGGAAAAACTGTTTTTT.

This clone is a singleton in its sample. The V gene is TRBV10-3, the J gene TRBJ1-2; D ambiguous. The CDR3 covers 13 residues. The V end lost 11 bases, the J end lost 0 bases, and 13 bases lay between the germline ends. The V gene's germline CDR1 is ENHRY and CDR2 SYGVKD. As DNA, the CDR3 is TGTGCCGCCGGGGAGGGAGCTAACTATGGCTACACCTTC. This sequence encodes CAAGEGANYGYTF.

This sequence joins TRBV19 and TRBJ1-2; D may be TRBD1 (6 bases). V was clipped by 1 base and J by 4 bases, with 16 bases between them. The CDR3 loop spans 16 amino acids. Germline V gene sequence: CDR1 LNHDA, CDR2 SQIVND (reference sequence). The DNA of the CDR3 is TGTGCCAGTAGTATAGGCGGTGGACAGCGAAGCTATGGCTACACCTTC. Translating it yields CASSIGGGQRSYGYTF. Variable domain in full (rest from reference TRBV19 and TRBJ1-2): DGGITQSPKYLFRKEGQNVTLSCEQNLNHDAMYWYRQDPGQGLRLIYYSQIVNDFQKGDIAEGYSVSREKKESFPLTVTSAQKNPTAFYLCASSIGGGQRSYGYTFGSGTRLTVV.